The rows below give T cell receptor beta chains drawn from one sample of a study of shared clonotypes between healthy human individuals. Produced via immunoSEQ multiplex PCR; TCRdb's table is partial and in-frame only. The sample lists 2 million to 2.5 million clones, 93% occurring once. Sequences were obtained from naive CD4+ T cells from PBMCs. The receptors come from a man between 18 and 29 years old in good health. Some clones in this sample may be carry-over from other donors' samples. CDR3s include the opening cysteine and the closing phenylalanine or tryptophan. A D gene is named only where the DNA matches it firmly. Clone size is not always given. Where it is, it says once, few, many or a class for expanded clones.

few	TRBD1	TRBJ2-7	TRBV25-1	CASSDLGGQGPGVEYF	TGTGCCAGCAGTGACCTTGGGGGACAGGGGCCCGGAGTGGAGTACTTC
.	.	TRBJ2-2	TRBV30	CAFSGANTGELFF	TGTGCCTTCTCGGGGGCGAACACCGGGGAGCTGTTTTTT
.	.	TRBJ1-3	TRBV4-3	CASSQADGGLGNTIYF	TGCGCCAGCAGCCAAGCCGATGGGGGGCTTGGAAACACCATATATTTT
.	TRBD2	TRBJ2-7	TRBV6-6	CASREREGPYEQYF	TGTGCCAGCAGGGAGCGGGAGGGCCCATACGAGCAGTACTTC
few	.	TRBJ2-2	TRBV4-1	CASSQDHGRNTGELFF	TGCGCCAGCAGCCAAGATCACGGGAGGAACACCGGGGAGCTGTTTTTT
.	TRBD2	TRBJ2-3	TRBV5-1	CASSLGLAETDTQYF	TGCGCCAGCAGCTTGGGGCTAGCGGAGACAGATACGCAGTATTTT
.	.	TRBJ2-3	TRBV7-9	CASSGANTDTQYF	TGTGCCAGCAGCGGGGCGAACACAGATACGCAGTATTTT
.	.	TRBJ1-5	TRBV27	CASSNTFWTRGATLNQPQHF	TGTGCCAGCAGCAACACTTTTTGGACCCGGGGGGCAACCCTCAATCAGCCCCAGCATTTT
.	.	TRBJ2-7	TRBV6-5	CASSYRDRGAYEQYF	TGTGCCAGCAGTTACCGCGATCGGGGCGCCTACGAGCAGTACTTC
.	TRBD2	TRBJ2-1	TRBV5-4	CASSPTSGSYNEQFF	TGTGCCAGCAGCCCTACTAGCGGATCCTACAATGAGCAGTTCTTC
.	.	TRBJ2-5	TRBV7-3	CASSLQGGKETQYF	TGTGCCAGCAGCTTGCAGGGGGGGAAAGAGACCCAGTACTTC
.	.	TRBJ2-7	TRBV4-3	CASSHGGTGRYEQYF	TGCGCCAGCAGCCATGGAGGGACGGGACGCTACGAGCAGTACTTC
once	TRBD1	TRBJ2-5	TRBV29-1	CSAGATGGETQYF	TGCAGCGCCGGAGCTACAGGGGGAGAGACCCAGTACTTC
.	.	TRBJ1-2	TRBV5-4	CASSLAGQRYGYTF	TGTGCCAGCAGCTTGGCCGGACAACGCTATGGCTACACCTTC
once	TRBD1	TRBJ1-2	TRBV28	CASVGTARLRGYTF	TGTGCCAGCGTCGGGACAGCCCGTCTCCGTGGCTACACCTTC
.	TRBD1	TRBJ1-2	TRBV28	CASSLLPGQGRGYTF	TGTGCCAGCAGTTTACTCCCGGGACAGGGTAGAGGCTACACCTTC
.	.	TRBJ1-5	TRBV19	CASVRTASNQPQHF	TGTGCCAGCGTAAGAACGGCTAGCAATCAGCCCCAGCATTTT
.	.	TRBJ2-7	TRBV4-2	CASSPGTGRSYEQYF	TGTGCCAGCAGCCCCGGGACTGGGCGGTCCTACGAGCAGTACTTC
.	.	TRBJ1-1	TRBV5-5	CASRYPEGGREAFF	TGTGCCAGCAGATACCCCGAGGGGGGACGTGAAGCTTTCTTT
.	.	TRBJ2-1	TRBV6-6	CASNLGTFYNEQFF	TGTGCCAGCAATCTGGGGACATTCTACAATGAGCAGTTCTTC
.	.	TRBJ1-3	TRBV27	CASSFRDRGNTIYF	TGTGCCAGCAGTTTCCGGGACCGAGGAAACACCATATATTTT
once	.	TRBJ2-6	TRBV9	CASSSLRGGANVLTF	TGTGCCAGCAGCTCCCTCCGGGGGGGGGCCAACGTCCTGACTTTC
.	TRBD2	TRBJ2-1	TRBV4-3	CASSQGGLGDEQFF	TGCGCCAGCAGCCAAGGGGGACTAGGAGATGAGCAGTTCTTC
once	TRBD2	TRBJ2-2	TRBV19	CASSKGAGVPTGELFF	TGTGCCAGTAGTAAAGGGGCGGGAGTTCCCACCGGGGAGCTGTTTTTT
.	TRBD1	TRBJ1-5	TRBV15	CATSSGTAYSNQPQHF	TGTGCCACCAGCAGTGGGACAGCGTATAGCAATCAGCCCCAGCATTTT
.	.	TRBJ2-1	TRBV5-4	CASSPRQSSYNEQFF	TGTGCCAGCAGCCCTCGACAGAGTTCCTACAATGAGCAGTTCTTC
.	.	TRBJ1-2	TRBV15	CATSKDHYGYTF	TGTGCCACCAGCAAAGACCACTATGGCTACACCTTC
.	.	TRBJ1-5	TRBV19	CASSFVGGEGQPQHF	TGTGCCAGTAGTTTCGTCGGAGGGGAAGGTCAGCCCCAGCATTTT
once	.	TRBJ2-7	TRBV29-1	CSVVKGNLYEQYF	TGCAGCGTTGTAAAGGGGAATCTTTACGAGCAGTACTTC
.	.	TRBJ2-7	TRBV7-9	CASSPSTFYEQYF	TGTGCCAGCAGCCCCAGTACTTTCTACGAGCAGTACTTC
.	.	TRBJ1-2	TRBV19	CASSIFRIGDGYTF	TGTGCCAGTAGTATATTTCGTATCGGGGATGGCTACACCTTC
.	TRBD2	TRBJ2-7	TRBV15	CATWTSGRAGEQYF	TGTGCCACCTGGACTAGCGGGAGGGCCGGTGAGCAGTACTTC
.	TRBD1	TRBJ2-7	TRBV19	CASKRGGQAYEQYF	TGTGCCAGCAAAAGAGGGGGACAGGCCTACGAGCAGTACTTC
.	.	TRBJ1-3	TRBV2	CASSSVLSGNTIYF	TGTGCCAGCAGTTCAGTATTATCTGGAAACACCATATATTTT
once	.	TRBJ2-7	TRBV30	CAWSWGGLDEQYF	TGTGCCTGGAGTTGGGGGGGGCTGGACGAGCAGTACTTC
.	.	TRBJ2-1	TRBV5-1	CASSLIGENEQFF	TGCGCCAGCAGCTTGATTGGGGAAAATGAGCAGTTCTTC
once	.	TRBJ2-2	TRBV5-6	CASSRFGRGTGELFF	TGTGCCAGCAGCAGGTTCGGACGGGGAACCGGGGAGCTGTTTTTT
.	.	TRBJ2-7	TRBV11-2	CASSLRYGYEQYF	TGTGCCAGCAGCTTACGTTACGGCTACGAGCAGTACTTC
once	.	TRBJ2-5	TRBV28	CASSSDGIQETQYF	TGTGCCAGCAGTTCCGACGGTATCCAAGAGACCCAGTACTTC
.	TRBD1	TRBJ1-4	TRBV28	CASSPSGRGRSGEKLFF	TGTGCCAGCAGCCCATCGGGCAGGGGGCGGAGTGGTGAAAAACTGTTTTTT
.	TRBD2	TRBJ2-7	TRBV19	CASSISSGSWYEQYF	TGTGCCAGTAGTATATCTAGCGGGAGTTGGTACGAGCAGTACTTC
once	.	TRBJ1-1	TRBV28	CASKLRTPRETEAFF	TGTGCCAGCAAACTCCGCACACCCCGGGAGACTGAAGCTTTCTTT
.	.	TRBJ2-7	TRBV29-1	CSGGDGSEQYF	TGCAGCGGGGGGGACGGGTCCGAGCAGTACTTC
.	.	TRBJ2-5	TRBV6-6	CASSYSAIWETQYF	TGTGCCAGCAGTTACTCGGCTATCTGGGAGACCCAGTACTTC
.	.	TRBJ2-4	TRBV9	CASSVEPVGGTKNIQYF	TGTGCCAGCAGCGTAGAACCGGTAGGAGGGACCAAAAACATTCAGTACTTC
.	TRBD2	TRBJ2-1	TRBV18	CASSPGTTNEQFF	TGTGCCAGCTCCCCCGGGACTACCAATGAGCAGTTCTTC
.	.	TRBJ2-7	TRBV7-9	CASSLAQGNPQYF	TGTGCCAGCAGCTTAGCGCAGGGGAATCCGCAGTACTTC
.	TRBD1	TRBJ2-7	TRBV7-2	CASSLMTGYEQYF	TGTGCCAGCAGCTTGATGACAGGGTACGAGCAGTACTTC
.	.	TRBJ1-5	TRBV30	CAWSSGGPWQPQHF	TGTGCCTGGAGCTCTGGGGGGCCCTGGCAGCCCCAGCATTTT
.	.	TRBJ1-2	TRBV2	CASSEDSNWGYTF	TGTGCCAGCAGTGAGGACAGCAATTGGGGCTACACCTTC
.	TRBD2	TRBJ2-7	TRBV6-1	CASSMGLAGVVEQYF	TGTGCCAGCAGTATGGGACTAGCGGGAGTGGTGGAGCAGTACTTC
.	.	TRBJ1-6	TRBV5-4	CASSRRGGNNSPLHF	TGTGCCAGCAGCCGCCGGGGGGGGAATAATTCACCCCTCCACTTT
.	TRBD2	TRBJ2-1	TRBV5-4	CASSSGTTTPNEQFF	TGTGCCAGCAGCTCAGGGACTACTACTCCAAATGAGCAGTTCTTC
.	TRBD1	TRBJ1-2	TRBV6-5	CASRIRQGGWGYTF	TGTGCCAGCAGGATCCGACAGGGAGGTTGGGGCTACACCTTC
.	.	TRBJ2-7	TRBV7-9	CASSLWGRTYEQYF	TGTGCCAGCAGCTTATGGGGGCGAACGTACGAGCAGTACTTC
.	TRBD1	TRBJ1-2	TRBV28	CASTPQGTGDYGYTF	TGTGCCAGCACCCCTCAAGGGACAGGGGACTATGGCTACACCTTC
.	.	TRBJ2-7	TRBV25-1	CASSEPWERMEQYF	TGTGCCAGCAGTGAACCTTGGGAGCGTATGGAGCAGTACTTC
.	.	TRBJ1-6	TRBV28	CASRPPQGNSPLHF	TGTGCCAGCAGGCCCCCGCAGGGCAATTCACCCCTCCACTTT
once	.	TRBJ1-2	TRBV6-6	CASGHPGYGYTF	TGTGCCAGCGGACACCCAGGCTATGGCTACACCTTC